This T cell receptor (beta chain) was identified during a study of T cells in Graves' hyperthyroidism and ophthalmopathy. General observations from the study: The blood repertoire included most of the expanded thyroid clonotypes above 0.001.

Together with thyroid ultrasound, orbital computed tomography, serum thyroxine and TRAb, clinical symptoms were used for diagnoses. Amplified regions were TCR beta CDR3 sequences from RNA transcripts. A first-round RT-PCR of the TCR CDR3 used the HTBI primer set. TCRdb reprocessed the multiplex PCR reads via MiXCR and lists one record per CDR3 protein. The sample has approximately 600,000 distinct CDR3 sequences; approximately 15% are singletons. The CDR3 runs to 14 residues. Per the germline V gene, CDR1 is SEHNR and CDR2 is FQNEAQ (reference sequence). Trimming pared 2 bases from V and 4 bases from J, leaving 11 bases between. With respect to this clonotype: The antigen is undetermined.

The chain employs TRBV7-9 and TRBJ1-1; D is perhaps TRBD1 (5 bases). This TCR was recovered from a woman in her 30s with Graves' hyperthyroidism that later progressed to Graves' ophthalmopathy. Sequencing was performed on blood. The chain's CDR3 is CASSLMGVGTEAFF. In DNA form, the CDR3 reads TGTGCCAGCAGCTTAATGGGGGTCGGCACTGAAGCTTTCTTT.